This note documents a single T cell receptor beta chain sequence. Its antigen is not yet known. Base-call qualities are not available, and no considerably larger clone is one nucleotide away. The germline V gene yields MGHDK for CDR1 and SYGVNS for CDR2. The CDR3 goes from the cysteine to the phenylalanine over 19 residues. Just CDR3 DNA is preserved here, 57 bases in frame from base 1. V is trimmed back by 6 bases and J by 1 base, and the junction contains 15 bases that no gene match accounts for. This entry belongs to a study of early T cells in non-severe SARS-CoV-2 infection (TCRdb year 2021). Notes on the research overall: Because TCR sequencing relied on bulk RNA taken from unsorted whole blood, pairing of alpha and beta chains was not possible. The paper as a whole reports these results and caveats: VDJdb matching was skewed toward anti-spike CD8 responses, so virus-specific expansions were likely underestimated and private and CD4 specificities were missed.

The study was a case-control design nested within a healthcare worker cohort in London, UK, with weekly nasopharyngeal swab PCR tests and blood sampling. Between 23 and 31 March 2020, the week of the UK lockdown, healthcare workers were enrolled and then followed up weekly for as long as 16 weeks. The library was generated by 5' RACE. TCRdb records NextSeq 500 as the sequencer. In the TCR library protocol, unique molecular identifiers were attached to individual cDNA molecules to correct for PCR bias and sequencing error. Both TCR alpha and beta chains were sequenced, and tight co-correlation was observed between alpha and beta sequence abundances in each sample. As for the original processing: V gene, J gene and CDR3 annotation of TCR sequences was performed with Decombinator V4. TCRs were defined as expanded if a significant change between any two time points was detected under a Poisson model with p below 0.0001. Abundances of TCRs were expressed as counts per million after normalisation to the total number of TCRs sequenced in each sample. TRAV1-2 paired with TRAJ12, TRAJ20 or TRAJ33 defined MAIT TCRs, while TRAV10 paired with TRAJ18 defined iNKT TCRs. A search of VDJdb, accessed on 1 November 2021, was run for TCRs annotated to CMV, EBV and SARS-CoV-2, with TCRs annotated for multiple antigens excluded. TCRdb redid the processing of the public reads, applying fastp at Q25 and MiXCR, and retained in-frame beta chains. Identical CDR3 proteins give one entry, which carries the most common genes and DNA. The V and J calls and clone size are TCRdb's, not the authors'. Within this sample are about 77,000 distinct CDR3 sequences, with approximately 5% of them counted one time only. Roughly 7.3% of the sample belongs to the ten largest clones.

The chain is made from TRBV25-1 and TRBJ2-1; TRBD2 agrees with 10 junctional bases. The TCR sequence derives from an adult who was a healthcare worker with PCR-confirmed SARS-CoV-2 infection or an uninfected control (not recorded which). This sample comprised whole blood, obtained at baseline. The nucleotide sequence reads as follows: TGTGCCAGCAGCCACAACACGGGGGAGGGACTAGCGTCCTACAATGAGCAGTTCTTC. Its product reads: CASSHNTGEGLASYNEQFF. Joined to the reference TRBV25-1 and TRBJ2-1 proteins, this CDR3 gives the full variable domain: EADIYQTPRYLVIGTGKKITLECSQTMGHDKMYWYQQDPGMELHLIHYSYGVNSTEKGDLSSESTVSRIRTEHFPLTLESARPSHTSQYLCASSHNTGEGLASYNEQFFGPGTRLTVL.